This T cell receptor beta chain was observed in a study of naive CD8 T cells in extremely preterm neonates. Study-level points and caveats: Preterm infants showed shorter CDR3s, fewer N additions and less trimming than older groups. Preterm samples differed in productive template counts; sample size was small.

Germline-derived CDR1 and CDR2 are MNHEY and SMNVEV (reference sequence). CDR3 size: 14 residues. Trimming took off 0 bases at V and 4 bases at J, with 10 bases between the two ends. Profiled with immunoSEQ multiplex PCR; TCRdb holds only in-frame clones, not every one. This table has roughly 5,000 clones, under 99% appearing once. Details on this clone: The antigen is unknown.

Aged about 20-55 years with median around 38 years, adult controls were healthy nonsmokers. The material sequenced was naive CD8+ T cells from blood. The chain combines TRBV27 with TRBJ2-7, with D maybe TRBD2 (6 bases). This clonotype was sampled from a human donor in good health. The CDR3, as DNA: TGTGCCAGCAGTTTATCGATGGCGGGGTACGAGCAGTACTTC. This sequence encodes CASSLSMAGYEQYF.